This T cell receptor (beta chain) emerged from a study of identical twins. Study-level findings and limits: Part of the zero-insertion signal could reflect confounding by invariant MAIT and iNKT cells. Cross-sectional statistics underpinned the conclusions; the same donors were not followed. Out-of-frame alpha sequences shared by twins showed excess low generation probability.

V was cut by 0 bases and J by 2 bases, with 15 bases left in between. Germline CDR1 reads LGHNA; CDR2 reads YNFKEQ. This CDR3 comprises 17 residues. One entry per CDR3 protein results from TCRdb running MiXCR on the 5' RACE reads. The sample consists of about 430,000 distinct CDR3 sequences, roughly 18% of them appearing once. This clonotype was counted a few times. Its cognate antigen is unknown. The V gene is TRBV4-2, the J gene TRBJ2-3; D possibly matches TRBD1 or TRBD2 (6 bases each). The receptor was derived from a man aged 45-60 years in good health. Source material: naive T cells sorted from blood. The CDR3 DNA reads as TGTGCCAGCAGCCAAGATCCTGACTGGGGGGCCACAGATACGCAGTATTTT. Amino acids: CASSQDPDWGATDTQYF.